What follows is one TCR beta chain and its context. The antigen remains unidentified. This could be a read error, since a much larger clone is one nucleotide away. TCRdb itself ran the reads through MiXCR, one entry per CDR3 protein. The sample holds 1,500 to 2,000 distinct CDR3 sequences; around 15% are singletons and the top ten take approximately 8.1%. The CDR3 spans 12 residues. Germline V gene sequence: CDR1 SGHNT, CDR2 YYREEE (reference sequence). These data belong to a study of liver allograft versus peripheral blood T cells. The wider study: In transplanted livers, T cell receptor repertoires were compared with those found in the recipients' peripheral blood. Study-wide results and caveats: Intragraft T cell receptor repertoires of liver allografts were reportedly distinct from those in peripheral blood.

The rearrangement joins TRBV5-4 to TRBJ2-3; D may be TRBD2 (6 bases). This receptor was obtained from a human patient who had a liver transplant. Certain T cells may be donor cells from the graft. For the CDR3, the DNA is TGTGTCAGCAGCCAGGGCGGGAATACGCAGTATTTT. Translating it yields CVSSQGGNTQYF.